The 26 T cell receptor beta chains reported below all come from one sample, sequenced in a study of T cells expressing NK-cell markers. After re-calling the 5' RACE reads, TCRdb lists one entry per CDR3 protein, DNA absent. This table lists 500,000 to 700,000 distinct CDR3 sequences. Specimen: blood T cells: a sorted CD56 or NKG2C T cell subset, CD4+ or CD8+ T cells, or bulk PBMC T cells (not recorded which). The origin of the receptors is a man younger than 35 in good health.

The chain links TRBV6-5 to TRBJ1-2. Germline loops: CDR1 MNHEY, CDR2 SVGAGI. The CDR3 runs 14 residues. This chain's CDR3 is CASSYRSVGMDYTF.

The chain has TRBV4-3 and TRBJ2-7; the TCRdb D gene call, TRBD1, has no DNA to confirm it. This CDR3 has 15 residues. The germline V gene encodes CDR1 LGHNA and CDR2 YSLEER. CDR3: CASSQERDLRNEQYF.

This chain links TRBV6-5 with TRBJ2-2; with no DNA, the TCRdb D assignment of TRBD1 cannot be verified. Germline V CDR1 and CDR2: MNHEY, SVGAGI. The CDR3 has 15 amino acids. The CDR3 is CASRPQGLFAGELFF.

The rearrangement uses TRBV9 and TRBJ2-7; without DNA, the TCRdb call of TRBD2 cannot be checked. There are 16 residues in the CDR3. The germline V gene encodes CDR1 SGDLS and CDR2 YYNGEE. The CDR3 spells CASSAGGTLKIYEQYF.

This chain links TRBV20-1 with TRBJ1-6; there is no DNA to check the TCRdb D call of TRBD1. From germline, CDR1 is DFQATT and CDR2 SNEGSKA (reference sequence). This CDR3 is built from 15 residues. The CDR3 sequence is CSASQGATSLDVLHF.

This rearrangement joins TRBV29-1 to TRBJ2-1; lacking DNA, the TRBD2 call made by TCRdb goes unchecked. This CDR3 spans 14 amino acids. CDR1 and CDR2 from the germline V gene are SQVTM and ANQGSEA. CDR3 protein: CSVGLAGVLNEQFF.

This chain links TRBV12-3 or TRBV12-4 with TRBJ2-3; no DNA is available, so the TRBD1 call from TCRdb remains unchecked. The CDR3 contains 14 residues. CDR3 region: CASSFTGQKDTQYF.

The V and J genes are TRBV12-3 or TRBV12-4 and TRBJ1-3. There are 14 residues in the CDR3. The CDR3 sequence: CASRGIPPGNTIYF.

This rearrangement joins TRBV2 to TRBJ2-7; absent DNA, TCRdb's TRBD1 call cannot be checked. From germline, CDR1 is SNHLY and CDR2 FYNNEI. This CDR3 has 11 residues. The CDR3 here is CASKGEDEQYF.

The rearrangement uses TRBV7-9 and TRBJ1-3. CDR3 length equals 16 residues. The germline gives CDR1 SEHNR, CDR2 FQNEAQ (reference sequence). This CDR3 reads CASSWEGTSSGNTIYF.

This chain joins TRBV5-1 and TRBJ2-5. Germline V gene data show CDR1 as SGHRS and CDR2 as YFSETQ. The CDR3 length is 13 residues. CDR3 protein: CASSLRLQETQYF.

The rearrangement uses TRBV5-1 and TRBJ1-3. The germline CDR1 and CDR2 sequences are SGHRS and YFSETQ. The CDR3 totals 15 residues. CDR3 sequence reads: CASQTYGPPEDTIYF.

The rearrangement joins TRBV7-8 to TRBJ2-7; there is no DNA to check the TCRdb D call of TRBD1. Germline assignment: CDR1 SGHVS and CDR2 FQNEAQ. The length of the CDR3 is 16 residues. CDR3 in amino acids: CASSPPGQGTPREQYF.

The chain joins TRBV15 to TRBJ2-1. In germline, CDR1 is LNHNV, CDR2 YYDKDF (reference sequence). This CDR3 is 13 amino acids long. This CDR3 is CATSLGLYNEQFF.

The gene calls are TRBV4-1 and TRBJ1-2; TCRdb's D call of TRBD1 is untestable without DNA. The germline V gene has CDR1 MGHRA and CDR2 YSYEKL. This CDR3 is 15 amino acids long. CDR3 sequence reads: CASSQGPGGDYGYTF.

J is TRBJ2-7 and V is TRBV27; TCRdb calls TRBD2, which cannot be checked without DNA. The germline V gene has CDR1 MNHEY and CDR2 SMNVEV (reference sequence). This CDR3 has 14 amino acids. The CDR3 reads CASRGLAGYHEQYF.

The chain employs TRBV29-1 and TRBJ2-1; TCRdb's D gene call, TRBD2, goes unchecked for lack of DNA. Germline values: CDR1 SQVTM, CDR2 ANQGSEA. The CDR3 spans 13 residues. The CDR3 protein is CSARTSGSYEQFF.

This sequence joins TRBV6-1 and TRBJ2-5; TCRdb designates TRBD1, a call that cannot be tested without DNA. Germline CDR1 reads MNHNS; CDR2 reads SASEGT. The CDR3 has 17 amino acids. CDR3 in amino acids: CASRFRGTGPVGETQYF.

The gene calls are TRBV11-3 and TRBJ2-1; without DNA, the TCRdb call of TRBD2 cannot be checked. Per germline, CDR1 SGHNT and CDR2 YENEEA. The CDR3 length is 15 residues. CDR3 loop: CASSYTLEGRSEQFF.

The gene calls are TRBV12-3 or TRBV12-4 and TRBJ2-2; the D gene TCRdb calls, TRBD2, cannot be checked with no DNA. The CDR3 runs to 16 residues. CDR3 residues: CASSYSGTSNTGELFF.

This chain uses TRBV6-5 with TRBJ2-3; TCRdb picks TRBD1, but there is no DNA to check that call. This CDR3 region has 11 residues. CDR1 and CDR2 from the germline V gene are MNHEY and SVGAGI. The chain's CDR3 is CASRHPEGLYF.

The chain has TRBV11-1 and TRBJ2-3; the TRBD2 assignment by TCRdb is unverifiable without DNA. Germline lookup yields CDR1 SGHAT and CDR2 FQDESV (reference sequence). This CDR3 contains 19 residues. The CDR3 region is CASSPRQRLDHLSTDTQYF.

This chain connects TRBV12-3 or TRBV12-4 to TRBJ1-5; TCRdb outputs TRBD1, but without DNA this stays unchecked. The CDR3 runs to 11 residues. The CDR3 loop is CATGVEQPQHF.

The chain has TRBV7-9 and TRBJ2-7; TCRdb's D call of TRBD1 is untestable without DNA. Germline V gene data show CDR1 as SEHNR and CDR2 as FQNEAQ (reference sequence). This CDR3 has 15 residues. The CDR3 sequence: CASSSMGARNYEQYF.

The genes are TRBV5-1 and TRBJ1-2. This CDR3 is 14 amino acids long. Looked up from germline, CDR1 is SGHRS and CDR2 is YFSETQ. CDR3 residues: CASSLEGLTNGYTF.

The CDR3 loop is CASSPSGRGQPQHF. The genes are TRBV27 and TRBJ1-5; the TCRdb call, TRBD1, lacks DNA for checking. The CDR3 extends over 14 amino acids. CDR1 and CDR2 from the germline V gene are MNHEY and SMNVEV (reference sequence).